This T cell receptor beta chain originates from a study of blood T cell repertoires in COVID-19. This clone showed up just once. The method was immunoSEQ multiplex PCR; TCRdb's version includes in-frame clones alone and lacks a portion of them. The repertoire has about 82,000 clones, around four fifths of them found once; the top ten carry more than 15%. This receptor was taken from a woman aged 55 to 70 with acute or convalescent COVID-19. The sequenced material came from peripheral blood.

The CDR3 DNA sequence: TGTGCCAGTAGTATAGTAAGAACTAGTAAGGACTACGAGCAGTACTTC. It encodes CASSIVRTSKDYEQYF. The V call is TRBV19, the J call TRBJ2-7, with a possible D match to TRBD2 (5 bases). Trimming took 1 base from V and 3 from J, leaving 16 bases between them. The germline CDR1 and CDR2 sequences are LNHDA and SQIVND (reference sequence). This CDR3 comprises 16 residues.